What follows are 2 T cell receptor beta chains derived from one specimen sequenced in a study of shared clonotypes between healthy human individuals. Profiled with immunoSEQ multiplex PCR; TCRdb holds only in-frame clones, not every one. The table lists some 2,100,000 clones, nearly 97% of them singletons. Source material: naive CD4+ T cells sorted from blood. Subset given: CD45RA+ positively selected. The receptors shown here come from a man aged 18 to 30 in good health.

This clone was recorded only once. V gene TRBV25-1 combines with J gene TRBJ1-6; D is perhaps TRBD1 (5 bases). The V end lost 2 bases, the J end lost 7 bases, and 18 bases lay between the germline ends. This CDR3 has 17 residues. CDR1 is MGHDK, CDR2 SYGVNS, per germline. The CDR3 spells CASSEPDKGGINSPLHF. CDR3 DNA: TGTGCCAGCAGTGAACCGGACAAAGGAGGGATAAATTCACCCCTCCACTTT.

The V gene is TRBV28, the J gene TRBJ1-2, with D perhaps matching TRBD1 (6 bases). In germline, CDR1 is MDHEN, CDR2 SYDVKM. V was trimmed by 6 bases and J by 8 bases, leaving 22 bases between them. The CDR3 has 15 amino acids. The CDR3 sequence is CASRQQGANQGGYTF. The CDR3 DNA follows: TGTGCCAGCAGGCAACAGGGAGCGAACCAGGGGGGCTACACCTTC.